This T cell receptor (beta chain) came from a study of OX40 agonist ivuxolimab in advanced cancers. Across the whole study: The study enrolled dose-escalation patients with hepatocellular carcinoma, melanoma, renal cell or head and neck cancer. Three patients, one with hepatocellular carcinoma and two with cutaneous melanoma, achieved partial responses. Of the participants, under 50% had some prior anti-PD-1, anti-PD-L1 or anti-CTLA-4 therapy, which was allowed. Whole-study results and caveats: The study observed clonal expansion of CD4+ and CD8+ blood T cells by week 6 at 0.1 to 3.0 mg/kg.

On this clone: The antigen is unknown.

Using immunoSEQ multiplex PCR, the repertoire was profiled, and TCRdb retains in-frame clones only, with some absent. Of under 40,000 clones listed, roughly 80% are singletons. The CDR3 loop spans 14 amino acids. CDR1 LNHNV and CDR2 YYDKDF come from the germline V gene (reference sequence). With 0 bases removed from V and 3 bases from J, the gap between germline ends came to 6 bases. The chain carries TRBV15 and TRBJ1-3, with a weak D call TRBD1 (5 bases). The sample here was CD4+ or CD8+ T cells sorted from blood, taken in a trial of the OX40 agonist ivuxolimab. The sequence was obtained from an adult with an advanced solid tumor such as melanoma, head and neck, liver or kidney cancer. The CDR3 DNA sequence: TGTGCCACCAGCAGAGACAGGGTTGGAAACACCATATATTTT. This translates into CATSRDRVGNTIYF.